Listed below are T cell receptor beta chains from one sample, sequenced in a study of T cells after yellow fever vaccination. Using its own MiXCR run on the 5' RACE reads, TCRdb lists one record per CDR3 protein. The sample includes some 26,000 distinct CDR3 sequences, less than 3.5% seen only once; the top ten take 0.98%. Material: PBMCs, either bulk or a sorted T-cell subset (CD4+, CD8+, memory, or dextramer-sorted; not recorded which), obtained 45 days after the first yellow fever vaccination. The receptors originated from a man aged 18 to 30 who received the YFV17D yellow fever vaccine. Both conserved end residues are part of each CDR3. A D gene is named only where the DNA matches it firmly. Clone size is given as once, few or many counts, or a class when the clone is expanded.

13,TRBJ2-7,TRBV29-1,many,-,CSVYTGSSYEQYF,TGCAGCGTATATACAGGGTCATCCTACGAGCAGTACTTC
13,TRBJ1-1,TRBV27,many,-,CASSPTLGGGAFF,TGTGCCAGCAGTCCGACCTTGGGGGGGGGAGCTTTCTTT
15,TRBJ2-1,TRBV5-1,medium-sized,-,CASSLWGISYNEQFF,TGCGCCAGCAGCTTGTGGGGTATCTCCTACAATGAGCAGTTCTTC
17,TRBJ2-3,TRBV6-5,many,TRBD2,CASSYSTSGGPRDTQYF,TGTGCCAGCAGTTACTCGACTAGCGGGGGCCCCAGAGATACGCAGTATTTT
12,TRBJ1-1,TRBV28,many,-,CASSFRGSEAFF,TGTGCCAGCAGTTTTCGGGGGAGTGAAGCTTTCTTT
13,TRBJ2-5,TRBV6-5,many,-,CASSSWGAKTQYF,TGTGCCAGCAGTAGCTGGGGGGCGAAGACCCAGTACTTC
15,TRBJ2-1,TRBV5-6,many,TRBD2,CASSLLAGEVNEQFF,TGTGCCAGCAGCTTACTAGCGGGGGAGGTTAATGAGCAGTTCTTC
17,TRBJ1-3,TRBV4-3,few,TRBD1,CASSLFPGTAGGNTIYF,TGCGCCAGCAGTCTATTTCCCGGGACAGCGGGTGGAAACACCATATATTTT
15,TRBJ2-3,TRBV7-3,many,-,CASSLPTGGTDTQYF,TGTGCCAGCAGCCTCCCGACTGGAGGCACAGATACGCAGTATTTT
16,TRBJ2-6,TRBV6-1,many,TRBD2,CASSGRGGTGANVLTF,TGTGCCAGCAGTGGCCGGGGAGGGACTGGGGCCAACGTCCTGACTTTC
14,TRBJ1-1,TRBV3-1,many,TRBD1,CASSQQGAGTEAFF,TGTGCCAGCAGCCAACAGGGGGCAGGAACTGAAGCTTTCTTT
13,TRBJ2-5,TRBV19,many,TRBD1,CASSITRGKTQYF,TGTGCCAGTAGTATAACCAGGGGGAAGACCCAGTACTTC
10,TRBJ2-3,TRBV20-1,many,-,CSASSETQYF,TGCAGTGCTAGTTCTGAAACGCAGTATTTT
12,TRBJ2-7,TRBV4-3,many,-,CASSQGGARLYF,TGCGCCAGCAGCCAAGGCGGGGCCAGGCTGTACTTC
12,TRBJ1-1,TRBV7-6,medium-sized,-,CASSSWGTEAFF,TGTGCCAGCAGCTCGTGGGGCACTGAAGCTTTCTTT
15,TRBJ1-6,TRBV3-1,many,TRBD1,CASSQGADRNSPLHF,TGTGCCAGCAGCCAAGGTGCGGACAGGAATTCACCCCTCCACTTT
14,TRBJ1-1,TRBV20-1,many,-,CSARKPRANTEAFF,TGCAGTGCTAGAAAACCCAGGGCGAACACTGAAGCTTTCTTT
14,TRBJ2-3,TRBV5-1,many,-,CASSLGTVSDTQYF,TGCGCCAGCAGCTTGGGGACAGTGTCAGATACGCAGTATTTT
15,TRBJ1-2,TRBV4-1,many,-,CASSQGGRGGYGYTF,TGCGCCAGCAGCCAAGGGGGAAGGGGAGGCTATGGCTACACCTTC
14,TRBJ2-1,TRBV5-4,medium-sized,-,CASSPLGGLHEQFF,TGTGCCAGCAGCCCCCTGGGGGGGCTCCATGAGCAGTTCTTC
14,TRBJ1-2,TRBV25-1,many,TRBD1,CASSDRDRNYGYTF,TGTGCCAGCAGTGACCGGGACAGAAACTATGGCTACACCTTC
12,TRBJ2-2,TRBV19,many,-,CASSTRNGELFF,TGTGCCAGTAGTACCCGAAACGGGGAGCTGTTTTTT
16,TRBJ1-3,TRBV27,many,-,CASSYRAGISGNTIYF,TGTGCCAGCAGTTACCGGGCAGGAATCTCTGGAAACACCATATATTTT
18,TRBJ1-1,TRBV5-1,many,-,CASSVTPGGTTVNTEAFF,TGCGCCAGCAGCGTGACTCCTGGGGGCACAACCGTTAACACTGAAGCTTTCTTT
13,TRBJ1-3,TRBV29-1,many,-,CSVDLRAGNTIYF,TGCAGCGTTGATTTGAGGGCTGGAAACACCATATATTTT
14,TRBJ1-1,TRBV11-2,many,-,CASVSGRRNTEAFF,TGTGCCAGCGTCTCGGGCAGGAGGAACACTGAAGCTTTCTTT
13,TRBJ2-2,TRBV19,many,-,CASRPLVSGELFF,TGTGCCAGTAGGCCACTAGTCTCCGGGGAGCTGTTTTTT
12,TRBJ2-7,TRBV7-2,many,-,CASSLGFYEQYF,TGTGCCAGCAGCCTTGGGTTCTACGAGCAGTACTTC
14,TRBJ1-1,TRBV6-5,many,TRBD1,CASSPGDRNTEAFF,TGTGCCAGCAGTCCCGGGGACAGAAACACTGAAGCTTTCTTT
17,TRBJ1-2,TRBV4-3,many,-,CASSPSRSPGVVYGYTF,TGCGCCAGCAGCCCTAGCAGGTCGCCTGGTGTGGTCTATGGCTACACCTTC
17,TRBJ1-5,TRBV6-5,few,TRBD1,CASSRNPGQGNDQPQHF,TGTGCCAGCAGCCGAAATCCGGGACAGGGAAACGATCAGCCCCAGCATTTT
15,TRBJ2-3,TRBV20-1,many,TRBD2,CSARPTSGGADTQYF,TGCAGTGCTCGCCCGACTAGCGGGGGAGCAGATACGCAGTATTTT
14,TRBJ2-5,TRBV20-1,many,-,CSARAGESRETQYF,TGCAGTGCTAGAGCGGGGGAGTCCAGAGAGACCCAGTACTTC
15,TRBJ2-1,TRBV18,many,TRBD1,CASSPEQGAISEQFF,TGTGCCAGCTCACCAGAGCAGGGGGCGATAAGTGAGCAGTTCTTC
14,TRBJ2-2,TRBV5-1,many,TRBD2,CASSLTSGNGELFF,TGCGCCAGCAGCTTGACTAGCGGTAACGGGGAGCTGTTTTTT
16,TRBJ1-3,TRBV20-1,many,-,CSAGTTSGPGGNTIYF,TGCAGTGCTGGGACCACATCGGGCCCCGGCGGAAACACCATATATTTT
13,TRBJ1-5,TRBV18,many,TRBD1,CASTGQGDQPQHF,TGTGCCAGCACCGGACAGGGTGATCAGCCCCAGCATTTT
16,TRBJ2-7,TRBV6-1,many,-,CASSEAITARPYEQYF,TGTGCCAGCAGTGAAGCGATTACAGCTCGTCCTTACGAGCAGTACTTC
15,TRBJ1-1,TRBV5-4,many,-,CASSPGGTLNTEAFF,TGTGCCAGCAGCCCCGGGGGGACCCTGAACACTGAAGCTTTCTTT
20,TRBJ2-3,TRBV11-3,many,TRBD2,CASGNIAGGFTRASTDTQYF,TGTGCCAGCGGAAACATAGCGGGGGGATTTACAAGGGCTAGCACAGATACGCAGTATTTT
13,TRBJ2-7,TRBV29-1,many,-,CSVEVGVDYEQYF,TGCAGCGTTGAAGTAGGGGTTGACTACGAGCAGTACTTC